This T cell receptor (beta chain) came from a study of T cell changes during pregnancy in multiple sclerosis. Sequencing was performed with immunoSEQ multiplex PCR; in TCRdb, only in-frame clones are kept and a portion is missing. The table lists around 30,000 clones, 70% to 90% of them singletons. This TCR was recovered from a female donor with multiple sclerosis, enrolled in a pregnancy study. This specimen consisted of CD8+ T cells from peripheral blood mononuclear cells, obtained in the third trimester of pregnancy.

This chain's CDR3 is CASSHGTKLFF. The DNA for the CDR3 is TGTGCCAGCAGCCACGGGACTAAACTGTTTTTT. The chain employs TRBV6-5 and TRBJ1-4, with D perhaps TRBD1 (5 bases). The CDR3 has 11 residues. V shed 6 bases and J shed 11 bases, with 10 bases lying between them. The germline V gene encodes CDR1 MNHEY and CDR2 SVGAGI.